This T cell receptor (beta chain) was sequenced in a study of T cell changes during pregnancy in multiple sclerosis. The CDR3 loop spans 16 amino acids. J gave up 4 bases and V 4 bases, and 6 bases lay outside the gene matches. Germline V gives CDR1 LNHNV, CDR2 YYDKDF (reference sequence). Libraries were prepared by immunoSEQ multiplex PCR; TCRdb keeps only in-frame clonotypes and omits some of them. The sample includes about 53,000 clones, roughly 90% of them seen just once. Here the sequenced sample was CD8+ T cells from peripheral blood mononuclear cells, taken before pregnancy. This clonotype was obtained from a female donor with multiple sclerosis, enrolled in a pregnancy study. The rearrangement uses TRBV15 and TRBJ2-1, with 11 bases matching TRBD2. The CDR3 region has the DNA TGTGCCACCAGCACTTCATCTAGCGGGGGGTACAATGAGCAGTTCTTC. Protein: CATSTSSSGGYNEQFF.